This TCR beta chain was identified during a study of regulatory T cells in long-lasting Graves disease. This CDR3 contains 12 residues. With 5 bases removed from V and 7 bases from J, the gap between germline ends came to 11 bases. CDR1 and CDR2 (germline): MDHEN, SYDVKM. According to the study, TCR beta libraries were built with iRepertoire HTBI primers and CDR3-region Arm-PCR. TCRdb processed the multiplex PCR reads anew with MiXCR; each CDR3 protein has one entry. The table shows about 440,000 distinct CDR3 sequences, with about 17% occurring only once. This clonotype was detected ten times or more. The time point was: newly diagnosed GD, antithyroid drugs for less than 3 months. Making the TCR library involved RNA that had been extracted from PBMCs. These data also featured in a second study, about T cells in Graves' hyperthyroidism and ophthalmopathy.

The source was peripheral blood mononuclear cells (PBMCs), collected at new diagnosis, from a patient treated with antithyroid drugs. This receptor was obtained from a woman in her twenties or thirties with Graves disease. V is TRBV28 and J is TRBJ1-1; D unclear. Written as DNA, the CDR3 is TGTGCCAGCAGTCCTGGACGGATTGAAGCTTTCTTT. Amino acid sequence: CASSPGRIEAFF.